One sample yielded the 25 T cell receptor beta chains listed below, sequenced in a study of OX40 agonist ivuxolimab in advanced cancers. The data were produced by immunoSEQ multiplex PCR, yet TCRdb's version contains in-frame clones alone and is incomplete. The table records around 15,000 clones, 77% of them present only once. Sequencing was performed on CD4+ or CD8+ T cells sorted from blood, taken in a trial of the OX40 agonist ivuxolimab. The receptors were gathered from an adult with an advanced solid tumor such as melanoma, head and neck, liver or kidney cancer.

The rearrangement joins TRBV5-1 to TRBJ1-1, with D unclear. CDR3 size: 15 residues. Germline CDR1 is SGHRS and CDR2 is YFSETQ. V lost 0 bases, J lost 0 bases, and 9 bases lay in between. The CDR3 DNA sequence: TGCGCCAGCAGCTTGGATACACGGTTGAACACTGAAGCTTTCTTT. It yields the protein CASSLDTRLNTEAFF.

This clone was seen more than once but under ten times. The chain uses TRBV7-6 and TRBJ2-1; TRBD2 aligns across 10 bases. The CDR3 runs to 15 residues. V shed 5 bases, J shed 5 bases, and the junction held 6 bases outside the gene matches. Germline CDR1 reads SGHVS; CDR2 reads FNYEAQ. CDR3: CASSPGTSEHNEQFF. The CDR3 DNA reads TGTGCCAGCAGCCCGGGGACTAGCGAGCACAATGAGCAGTTCTTC. The full variable domain, with the rest looked up from reference TRBV7-6 and TRBJ2-1, is GAGVSQSPRYKVTKRGQDVALRCDPISGHVSLYWYRQALGQGPEFLTYFNYEAQQDKSGLPNDRFSAERPEGSISTLTIQRTEQRDSAMYRCASSPGTSEHNEQFFGPGTRLTVL.

The chain recombines TRBV15 with TRBJ1-2; unclear D gene. CDR3 length equals 11 residues. V dropped 5 bases and J dropped 8 bases, with 9 bases sitting between them. Germline-derived CDR1 and CDR2 are LNHNV and YYDKDF (reference sequence). The CDR3 DNA is TGTGCCACCAGCTATTCGGGAGGCTACACCTTC. Amino acids: CATSYSGGYTF.

The V call is TRBV7-9, the J call TRBJ2-7; 11 bases line up with TRBD2. Losses at the gene ends were 11 bases for V and 2 bases for J; bases not matched to a gene: 5. The CDR3 covers 13 residues. CDR1 and CDR2 from the germline V gene are SEHNR and FQNEAQ (reference sequence). The CDR3: CAAGTSGTYEQYF. The CDR3 DNA is TGTGCCGCAGGGACTAGCGGCACCTACGAGCAGTACTTC.

This rearrangement joins TRBV11-2 to TRBJ2-1, with TRBD1 identical over 9 bases. This CDR3 spans 14 amino acids. Germline lookup yields CDR1 SGHAT and CDR2 FQNNGV. V lost 3 bases to trimming and J lost 5 bases; unmatched junction nucleotides: 2. The CDR3 DNA is TGTGCCAGCAGCTTGGGACAGGGTGACAATGAGCAGTTCTTC. Translation: CASSLGQGDNEQFF. Drawing the rest from reference TRBV11-2 and TRBJ2-1, the complete variable domain is EAGVAQSPRYKIIEKRQSVAFWCNPISGHATLYWYQQILGQGPKLLIQFQNNGVVDDSQLPKDRFSAERLKGVDSTLKIQPAKLEDSAVYLCASSLGQGDNEQFFGPGTRLTVL.

The chain is built from TRBV5-1 and TRBJ2-3; 10 positions match TRBD2. The CDR3 is 21 amino acids. The germline gives CDR1 SGHRS, CDR2 YFSETQ. V lost 4 bases and J lost 10; bases outside the gene matches: 30. CDR3 in DNA: TGCGCCAGCAGCCTAGCCAAGACAGGGGCGAACCAGCGGGAGGGCCGGGTTTCGCAGTATTTT. This gives the protein CASSLAKTGANQREGRVSQYF.

The chain recombines TRBV9 with TRBJ2-1, with D possibly matching TRBD2 (5 bases). Germline V gene sequence: CDR1 SGDLS, CDR2 YYNGEE. Trimming pared 2 bases from V and 5 bases from J, leaving 8 bases between. The CDR3 runs to 13 residues. CDR3 protein: CASSVDYDNEQFF. The CDR3 DNA follows: TGTGCCAGCAGCGTCGACTACGACAATGAGCAGTTCTTC. Supplemented by reference TRBV9 and TRBJ2-1, the full variable domain reads DSGVTQTPKHLITATGQRVTLRCSPRSGDLSVYWYQQSLDQGLQFLIQYYNGEERAKGNILERFSAQQFPDLHSELNLSSLELGDSALYFCASSVDYDNEQFFGPGTRLTVL.

The chain links TRBV5-4 to TRBJ2-1, with 10 bases identical to TRBD2. The ends lost 4 bases at V and 6 bases at J; junction bases unmatched: 10. Germline-derived CDR1 and CDR2 are SGHNT and YYREEE (reference sequence). There are 16 residues in the CDR3. The CDR3 DNA reads as TGTGCCAGCAGCCACACCGGGACTAGCGCGTTCAATGAGCAGTTCTTC. This sequence encodes CASSHTGTSAFNEQFF.

This chain uses TRBV29-1 with TRBJ2-5; no reliable D call. Germline lookup yields CDR1 SQVTM and CDR2 ANQGSEA. The ends were cut back, 6 bases at V and 5 bases at J, with 16 bases in the middle. The CDR3 totals 13 residues. The CDR3 sequence is CSVMPRNGETQYF. CDR3 nucleotides: TGCAGCGTAATGCCCAGAAACGGGGAGACCCAGTACTTC.

The CDR3 loop is CASSGQGGTNEKLFF. The CDR3 nucleotides read TGCGCCAGCAGCGGACAGGGTGGAACTAATGAAAAACTGTTTTTT. This chain uses TRBV4-1 with TRBJ1-4; 8 nucleotides align to TRBD1. The CDR3 sequence is 15 residues long. Germline V gene data show CDR1 as MGHRA and CDR2 as YSYEKL. V was pared by 5 bases and J by 1 base, with 3 bases of the junction left unmatched.

In DNA, the CDR3 is TGTGCCAGCAGCTCGGCCGGCAGGGCTGAAGCTTTCTTT. Its protein product is CASSSAGRAEAFF. The rearrangement links TRBV6-5 to TRBJ1-1, with a possible D match to TRBD1 (5 bases). The CDR3 is made up of 13 amino acids. V was shortened by 6 bases and J by 6 bases, with 14 bases between the two germline ends. Germline CDR1 MNHEY, CDR2 SVGAGI.

This clone has just a few counts. This rearrangement joins TRBV5-4 to TRBJ1-1; no clear D. The length of the CDR3 is 15 residues. Germline V lookup: CDR1 SGHNT, CDR2 YYREEE (reference sequence). The V gene lost 0 bases and the J gene lost 0 bases, with 9 bases spanning the gap. CDR3 in amino acids: CASSLVSSLNTEAFF. CDR3 nucleotides: TGTGCCAGCAGCTTGGTTTCAAGCCTGAACACTGAAGCTTTCTTT.

This rearrangement joins TRBV11-2 to TRBJ1-1; 7 bases line up with TRBD1. Trimming removed 4 bases from V and 4 bases from J; junction bases left unmatched: 18. This CDR3 region has 18 residues. Germline V lookup: CDR1 SGHAT, CDR2 FQNNGV. The CDR3 nucleotides read TGTGCCAGCAGCTCTAAACAGGGGAGGTCTGGTCTGGTCACTGAAGCTTTCTTT. It encodes CASSSKQGRSGLVTEAFF.

This chain joins TRBV4-1 and TRBJ1-5; 7 nucleotides match TRBD1. Losses at the gene ends were 3 bases for V and 4 bases for J; bases not matched to a gene: 3. Germline CDR1 and CDR2: MGHRA and YSYEKL. The CDR3 spans 14 residues. CDR3 loop: CASSHTGENQPQHF. The DNA for the CDR3 is TGCGCCAGCAGCCATACAGGGGAGAATCAGCCCCAGCATTTT.

The chain combines TRBV7-2 with TRBJ2-3, with 9 positions matching TRBD2. CDR1 is SGHTA, CDR2 FQGNSA, per germline. There are 16 residues in the CDR3. The junction had 8 bases not matched to a gene; V was cut back by 4 bases and J by 3 bases. CDR3 protein: CASSSLPAGGTDTQYF. The CDR3 nucleotides are TGTGCCAGCAGCTCTCTCCCAGCGGGAGGAACAGATACGCAGTATTTT.

The chain links TRBV28 to TRBJ2-6; D gene uncertain. The germline CDR1 and CDR2 sequences are MDHEN and SYDVKM. V dropped 4 bases and J dropped 3 bases, with 13 bases sitting between them. CDR3 length: 16 amino acids. The CDR3 DNA reads TGTGCCAGCAGTTCCCCAGCCGGATATGGGGCCAACGTCCTGACTTTC. As protein: CASSSPAGYGANVLTF.

The chain uses TRBV9 and TRBJ1-6, with 7 bases aligning to TRBD1. CDR1 is SGDLS and CDR2 is YYNGEE in the germline V gene. The V and J ends lost 4 bases and 6 bases, in that order; junction bases with no gene match: 4. The CDR3 has 14 amino acids. The CDR3 bases are TGTGCCAGCAGCCAGGGGGGTGGTAATTCACCCCTCCACTTT. This encodes CASSQGGGNSPLHF.

The J gene is TRBJ1-1, the V gene TRBV9; the match to TRBD1 covers 7 bases. This CDR3 region has 15 residues. V shed 4 bases and J 6 bases; nucleotides not matched to a gene: 12. Germline assignment: CDR1 SGDLS and CDR2 YYNGEE. DNA for the CDR3: TGTGCCAGCAGCAGCCGACAGGGAGGGGGGCCTGAAGCTTTCTTT. It codes for CASSSRQGGGPEAFF.

The chain is built from TRBV28 and TRBJ2-7; 8 bases are a match to TRBD2. Germline V gene lookup returns CDR1 MDHEN and CDR2 SYDVKM. After removal of 2 bases from V and 7 bases from J, the junction contained 7 bases not matched to a gene. The CDR3 loop spans 14 amino acids. CDR3 sequence reads: CASSLPTSVSEQYF. The CDR3 nucleotides read TGTGCCAGCAGTTTACCGACTAGCGTTAGTGAGCAGTACTTC.

The genes are TRBV19 and TRBJ2-7, with 9 bases aligning to TRBD2. V gave up 3 bases and J gave up 5 bases; unmatched junction bases: 5. This CDR3 has 14 amino acids. Germline CDR1 LNHDA, CDR2 SQIVND (reference sequence). The CDR3 bases are TGTGCCAGTAGTATTATAGCGGGAGCGGACGAGCAGTACTTC. Amino acids: CASSIIAGADEQYF.

The chain has TRBV7-9 and TRBJ2-2; 11 bases are a match to TRBD2. The CDR3 consists of 15 residues. Germline V CDR1 and CDR2: SEHNR, FQNEAQ (reference sequence). The V segment lost 5 bases and the J segment 4 bases; nucleotides outside the gene matches: 3. CDR3 in DNA: TGTGCCAGCAGCCCCGGGACTAGCGGCACCGGGGAGCTGTTTTTT. This encodes CASSPGTSGTGELFF.

The rearrangement uses TRBV28 and TRBJ2-7; TRBD2 aligns across 8 bases. The V gene end was trimmed by 7 bases and the J gene end by 4 bases; junction bases not matched to a gene: 15. Germline V CDR1 and CDR2: MDHEN, SYDVKM. This CDR3 is 16 amino acids long. The CDR3, as DNA: TGTGCCAGCAACCCTACCGAAGCGGGAGCAGTATACGAGCAGTACTTC. Translating gives CASNPTEAGAVYEQYF.

This clone is medium-sized within its sample. This rearrangement joins TRBV25-1 to TRBJ1-1, with unresolved D. Germline CDR1 and CDR2: MGHDK and SYGVNS. The CDR3 totals 15 residues. V lost 1 base, J lost 0 bases, and 9 bases lay in between. The DNA for the CDR3 is TGTGCCAGCAGTGAATCAGGTTCCATGAACACTGAAGCTTTCTTT. This translates into CASSESGSMNTEAFF.

The gene calls are TRBV4-1 and TRBJ2-5; the D gene is possibly TRBD1 (5 bases). Germline V gives CDR1 MGHRA, CDR2 YSYEKL. The CDR3 sequence is 16 residues long. V lost 3 bases, J lost 1 base, and 15 bases lay in between. The CDR3 region has the DNA TGCGCCAGCAGCCACGTCTCACCTGGGGCCCAAGAGACCCAGTACTTC. Protein product: CASSHVSPGAQETQYF.

This clone has only one observation. The chain employs TRBV2 and TRBJ2-7; tentative D call: TRBD2 (6 bases). V was trimmed by 11 bases and J by 0 bases, leaving 17 bases between them. The CDR3 runs 14 residues. Germline CDR1 SNHLY, CDR2 FYNNEI. In DNA, the CDR3 is TGTGCCCGTCAGGGAGCGGGCCCCTCCTACGAGCAGTACTTC. Encoded protein: CARQGAGPSYEQYF.